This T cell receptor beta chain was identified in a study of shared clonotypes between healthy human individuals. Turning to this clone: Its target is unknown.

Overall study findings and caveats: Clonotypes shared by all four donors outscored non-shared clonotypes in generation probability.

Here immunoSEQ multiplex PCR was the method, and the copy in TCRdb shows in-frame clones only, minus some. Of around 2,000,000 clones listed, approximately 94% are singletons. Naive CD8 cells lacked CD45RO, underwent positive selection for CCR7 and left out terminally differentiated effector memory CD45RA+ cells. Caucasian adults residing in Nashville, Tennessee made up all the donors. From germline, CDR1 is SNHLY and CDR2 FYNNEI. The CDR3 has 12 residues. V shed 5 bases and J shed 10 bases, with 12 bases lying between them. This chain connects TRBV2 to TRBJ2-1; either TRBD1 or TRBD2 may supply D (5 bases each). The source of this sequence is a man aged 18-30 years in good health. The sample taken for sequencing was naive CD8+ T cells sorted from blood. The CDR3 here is CASSPGTHEQFF. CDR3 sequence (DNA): TGTGCCAGCAGTCCCGGGACCCACGAGCAGTTCTTC.